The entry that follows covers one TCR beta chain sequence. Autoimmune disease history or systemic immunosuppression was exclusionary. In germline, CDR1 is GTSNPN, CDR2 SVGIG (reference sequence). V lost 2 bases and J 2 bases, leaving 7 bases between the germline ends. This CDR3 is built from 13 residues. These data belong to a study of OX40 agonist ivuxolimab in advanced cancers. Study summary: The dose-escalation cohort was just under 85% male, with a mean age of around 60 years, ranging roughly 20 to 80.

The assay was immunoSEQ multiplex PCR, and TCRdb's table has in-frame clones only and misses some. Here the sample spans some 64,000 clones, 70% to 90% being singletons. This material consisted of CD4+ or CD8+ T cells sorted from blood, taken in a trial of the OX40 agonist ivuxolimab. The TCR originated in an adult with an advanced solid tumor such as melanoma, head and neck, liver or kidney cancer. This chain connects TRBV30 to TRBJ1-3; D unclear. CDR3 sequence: CAWSNGAGNTIYF. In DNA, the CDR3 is TGTGCCTGGAGTAATGGGGCTGGAAACACCATATATTTT.